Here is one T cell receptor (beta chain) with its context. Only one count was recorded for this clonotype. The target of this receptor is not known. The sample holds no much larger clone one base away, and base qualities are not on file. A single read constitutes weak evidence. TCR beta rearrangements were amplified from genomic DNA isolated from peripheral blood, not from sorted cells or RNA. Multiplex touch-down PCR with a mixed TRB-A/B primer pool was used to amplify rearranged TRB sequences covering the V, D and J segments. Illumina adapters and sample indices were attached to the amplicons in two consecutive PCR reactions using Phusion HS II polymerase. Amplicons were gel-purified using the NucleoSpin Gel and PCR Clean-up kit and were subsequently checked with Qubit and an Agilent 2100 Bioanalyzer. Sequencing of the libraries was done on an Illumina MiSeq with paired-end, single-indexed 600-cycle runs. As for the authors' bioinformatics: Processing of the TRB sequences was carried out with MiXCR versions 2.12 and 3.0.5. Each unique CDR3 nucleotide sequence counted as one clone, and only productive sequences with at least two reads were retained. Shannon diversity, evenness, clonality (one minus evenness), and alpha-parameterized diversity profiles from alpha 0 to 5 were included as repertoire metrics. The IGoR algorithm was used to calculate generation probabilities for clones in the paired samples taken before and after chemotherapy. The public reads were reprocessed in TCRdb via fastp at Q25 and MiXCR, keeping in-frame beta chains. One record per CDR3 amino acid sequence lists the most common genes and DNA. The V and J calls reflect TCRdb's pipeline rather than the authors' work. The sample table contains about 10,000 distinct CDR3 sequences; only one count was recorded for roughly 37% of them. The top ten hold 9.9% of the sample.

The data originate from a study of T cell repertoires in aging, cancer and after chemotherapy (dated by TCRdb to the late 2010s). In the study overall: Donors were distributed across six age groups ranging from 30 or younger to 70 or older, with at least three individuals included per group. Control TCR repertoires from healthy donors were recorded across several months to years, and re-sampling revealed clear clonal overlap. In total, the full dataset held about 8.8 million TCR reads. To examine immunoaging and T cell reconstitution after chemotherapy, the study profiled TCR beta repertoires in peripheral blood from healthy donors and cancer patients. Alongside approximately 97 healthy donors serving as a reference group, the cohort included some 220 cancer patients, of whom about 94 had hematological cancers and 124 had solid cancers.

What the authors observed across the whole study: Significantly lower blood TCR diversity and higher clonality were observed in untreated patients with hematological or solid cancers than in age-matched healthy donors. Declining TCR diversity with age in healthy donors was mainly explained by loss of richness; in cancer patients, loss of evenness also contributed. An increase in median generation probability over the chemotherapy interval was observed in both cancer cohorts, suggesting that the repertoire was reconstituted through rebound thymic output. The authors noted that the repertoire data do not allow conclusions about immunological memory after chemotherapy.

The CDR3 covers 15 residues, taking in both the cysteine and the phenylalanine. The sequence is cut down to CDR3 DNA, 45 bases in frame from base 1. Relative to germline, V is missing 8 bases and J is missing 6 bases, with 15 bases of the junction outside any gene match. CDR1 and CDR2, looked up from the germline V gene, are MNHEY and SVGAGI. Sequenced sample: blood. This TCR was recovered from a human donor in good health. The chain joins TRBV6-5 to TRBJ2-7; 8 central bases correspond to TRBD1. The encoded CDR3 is CASWEQRTGKGEQYF. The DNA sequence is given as TGTGCCAGCTGGGAGCAGAGGACAGGGAAGGGCGAGCAGTACTTC.